The text below deals with one T cell receptor (beta chain). The specificity of this receptor is unknown. The input lacks base qualities; no much larger clone sits a single base away. Receptor libraries were prepared by the immunoSEQ multiplex PCR assay. For the multiplex PCR, a mixture combining 60 forward primers for TCR Vbeta segments and 13 reverse primers for TCR Jbeta segments was used. A multiplex PCR assay on genomic DNA amplified the CDR3 region of rearranged TCR beta genes. On the Illumina HiSeq System, the amplified TCR beta libraries were sequenced as 87-base-pair reads. Concerning the study's data processing: Across the 700 or so repertoires, a later analysis counted about 81 million unique TCR beta chains, around 11 million of which were shared by at least two donors. Raw reads were error-corrected and collapsed into unique sequences with a nearest-neighbor algorithm that merged closely related sequences to remove PCR and sequencing errors. To assign V, D and J gene segments, CDR3 sequences were aligned to IMGT reference sequences. Each retained sequence needed at least a six-nucleotide match to both a V gene segment and a J gene segment. A rearrangement counted as productive if the CDR3 had no stop codons and remained in frame with V and J, and every other rearrangement counted as non-productive. Following IMGT convention, CDR3 was defined as the stretch from the second conserved V-encoded cysteine to the conserved J-encoded phenylalanine. In an earlier analysis of approximately 590 of the donors, sequences lacking an unambiguous match to a single V gene segment were excluded. In an earlier analysis of 587 of the donors, a V segment was called functional when productive rearrangements were above 56.7%, and segregating when the standard deviation between donors exceeded 5%. To diagnose cytomegalovirus status from the catalog of TCR beta chain sequences, a statistical classification framework was built. V and J gene assignment, in a later analysis, came from comparing TCR nucleotide sequences with IMGT/GENE-DB human TR gene sequences. A later analysis assigned CDR3 sequences and most-parsimonious VDJ recombination scenarios with the TCRdist pipeline. In a later analysis, each TCR beta chain was defined by its CDR3 amino acid sequence together with its V-gene family, and reads lacking a unique V-gene family were excluded. A later analysis removed over 500 highly shared, low-generation-probability nucleotide sequences to deal with suspected cross-contamination and a sequencing artifact. In a later analysis, a clonal expansion index for each public chain was calculated from normalized within-repertoire ranks of inferred template counts. In a later analysis, generation probabilities were computed using a VDJ recombination model fitted to out-of-frame rearrangements, and the results were checked against IGoR. Hypergeometric tests were used in a later analysis to score TCR-TCR, TCR-HLA and TCR-CMV co-occurrence, with a repertoire-size bias correction applied to the TCR pairs. In a later analysis, false discovery rates were estimated by permuting HLA or CMV assignments 20 times. In a later analysis, co-occurring TCRs were grouped using DBSCAN, with TCRdist sequence similarity added in when clustering inside HLA-allele-positive subsets. For co-occurrence clustering, repertoires with fewer than 30,000 or more than 120,000 public chains were excluded, along with several repertoires with anomalous nucleotide sharing. Imported from immuneACCESS, the table was reduced by TCRdb to in-frame sequences with V and J called. These copies leave out some clones; in studies compared against another copy, an unresolved V gene accounts for under half, and the cause of the remainder is not known. D and trimming were read from the DNA, whereas the V and J calls and clone size are those reported in that table. The sample table holds 150,000 to 200,000 clones, of which under 85% were seen once. 1.6% of the sample rests with the top ten.

V sheds 4 bases and J sheds 2 bases, leaving 17 bases between their ends. Via the germline V gene, CDR1 is MNHEY and CDR2 SVGAGI. From cysteine to phenylalanine, the CDR3 is 16 amino acids long. The sequence is cut down to CDR3 DNA, 48 bases in frame from base 1. The cohort consisted of 650 to 700 healthy bone marrow donors. At the time of sampling, every cohort member was nominally healthy, though immune exposures that went unrecorded were likely present. The donor tested CMV seronegative, placing the donor among the roughly 340 seronegative members of the cohort. Every donor gave a peripheral blood sample, and the peripheral blood mononuclear cells from that sample were used for TCR beta sequencing. Genomic DNA extraction from the blood cell samples was performed with the Qiagen DNeasy Blood Extraction Kit. This entry belongs to a study of cytomegalovirus exposure and HLA in healthy donors (dated by TCRdb to about 2017). About the study as a whole: An earlier analysis of about 560 of the donors reported about 300 Gb of sequence data and 117 million unique TCR beta sequences obtained from roughly 180 million T cells. Approximately 330 gigabases of sequencing data and 70 million to 100 million unique TCR sequences made up an early release that covered 640 HLA-typed donors. Of the roughly 400 genotyped donors, roughly 85% fell in the genetic ancestry cluster associated with self-reported Caucasian donors. The study aimed to test whether signatures of past pathogen exposure could be identified by cataloging public T cell receptors. The T cell repertoires of under 700 subjects were profiled by immunosequencing and related to cytomegalovirus serostatus. Along with the approximately 620-subject first cohort, a separate validation cohort of roughly 110 different subjects was used. To predict cytomegalovirus infection status, the study brought together high-throughput TCR immunosequencing, statistical association of individual TCRs with disease status, and machine learning. A later analysis re-analyzed previously published TCR beta repertoires from about 600 donors and added high-resolution HLA genotyping to study TCR occurrence patterns. In the later analysis, no new phenotypic data were used to find candidate immune exposures; instead, reliance was placed on TCR beta sequences and their occurrence across donors. To decide whether each TCR beta V gene segment behaved as functional or pseudogenic, an earlier analysis of some 600 of the donors relied on high-throughput TCR beta sequencing. Donor age, sex, ethnicity and CMV serostatus were compiled together with the repertoire data. A later genetic analysis used genome-wide SNP genotypes for about three fifths of the roughly 700 donors, treating that subset as a discovery cohort. All discovery cohort repertoires had been generated on a single sequencing platform. Both class I and class II loci were covered by HLA typing, at four-digit resolution. Typing coverage differed by locus: A, B, C, DRB1 and DQB1 were typed in roughly 620-630 donors, DQA1 in about 510, DPA1 in 600 to 610, and DPB1 in roughly 470. Because of strong linkage in the cohort, roughly five DR-DQ haplotypes were treated as single units for association and clustering. Among about 370 genotyped donors of the cohort, an average of approximately 240,000 unique TCR beta nucleotide sequences was sequenced per donor, of which about 19% were non-productive.

What the study reported, not specific to this receptor: A further reported finding was that TCR beta sequences accurately predicted the HLA-A and HLA-B alleles for most subjects in the first cohort. Because HLA typing was unavailable for some donors at each locus, only the typed subset was used in association tests. The presence/absence analyses assumed that sequencing depth was roughly uniform across donors, and that assumption may not be true. Some IMGT-functional V segments, including TRBV6-2 and TRBV6-3, could not be distinguished by the 87-base-pair reads and were therefore excluded. Only TCR beta chains were sequenced in this cohort, and the absence of alpha or paired-chain data limited detectable features. The study listed 150 to 200 TCR beta chains as associated with cytomegalovirus. When HLA alleles, especially DR and DQ, strongly co-occurred, attributing TCR associations to individual alleles was difficult. Most TCR sequences were seen in very few donors, while some public TCRs were found in many individuals. According to a later analysis, TCR association rates differed among HLA loci, with DRB1 alleles showing the most associated TCRs and HLA-C alleles showing the fewest. At a false discovery rate of 0.05, a later analysis linked approximately 18,000 TCR beta sequences to specific HLA alleles. Linkage disequilibrium might explain the correlated functional status among segregating V segments, but an unknown experimental factor could not be excluded. Broadly in line with IMGT annotations, most TCR beta V segments showed up in productive rearrangements about 87% or about 30% of the time in an earlier analysis of several hundred of the donors. According to a later analysis, parvovirus B19, influenza, CMV and Epstein-Barr virus appeared linked to several top co-occurrence clusters. A later analysis found that most CMV-associated TCR beta chains appeared HLA-restricted, with HLA associations seemingly driven largely by CMV exposure. In both the original and validation cohorts, the classifier was reported to diagnose cytomegalovirus status with high specificity and sensitivity. It was suggested by the authors that the approach could potentially be generalized to other disease states and immunological phenotypes. Compared with equally common non-associated chains, HLA-associated TCR beta chains in a later analysis were more clonally expanded and had lower generation probabilities. In a later genetic analysis, a missense DCLRE1C variant was associated with V-gene and J-gene trimming of TCR beta chains, and the association was replicated in an independent cohort. Because counts were too low, seventeen rarely observed V segments, including chromosome 9 orphons, were excluded from the earlier analysis of fewer than 650 of the donors. The only immune exposure information available for the cohort was CMV serostatus. In vitro tests confirmed that a few of the cytomegalovirus-associated TCR beta chains recognize cytomegalovirus antigens. The sequencing pipeline was judged likely to have produced a cluster of highly shared sequence variants as a technical artifact. Compared with the approximately 600-donor mean, donors in an Asian-associated ancestry cluster had fewer N-insertions in productive TCRs, according to a later genetic analysis.

The sample comprised PBMCs. The receptor was derived from a man in his fifties or sixties in good health and CMV-seronegative. This receptor chain uses TRBV6-5 and TRBJ1-2; the D gene is perhaps TRBD1, on 5 matching bases. The DNA sequence is given as TGTGCCAGCAGTTCCACTAATCGTCAGGGAAACTATGGCTACACCTTC. Its protein reads: CASSSTNRQGNYGYTF.